This T cell receptor (beta chain) stems from a study of T cell responses to AZD1222 COVID-19 vaccine. Study at large: Analyses pooled second doses at about 4 or about 12 weeks.

Using immunoSEQ multiplex PCR, the repertoire was profiled, and TCRdb retains in-frame clones only, with some absent. The sample gives tens of thousands of clones, approximately 89% of which show up once; approximately 2.1% is in the top ten. To note about this clone: Its specificity is not known.

Germline V CDR1 and CDR2: SNHLY, FYNNEI. V was pared by 4 bases and J by 6 bases, with 13 bases between. This CDR3 contains 13 residues. Whole-study results and caveats: Spike-specific TCR breadth and depth were elevated following two AZD1222 doses. Nearly half of the spike-specific TCRs reportedly recognize variant regions that carry no mutations. In all cases, repertoires were sampled only after the peak T cell response.

The chain combines TRBV2 with TRBJ2-7; D may be TRBD1 or TRBD2 (5 bases each). The sequencing here drew on peripheral blood, taken on day 0 of AZD1222 vaccination. The clonotype originates from an adult in good health. In DNA, the CDR3 is TGTGCCAGCAGTGCTGGGGGTCTGGGCGAGCAGTACTTC. Translating it yields CASSAGGLGEQYF.